The 2 T cell receptor beta chains below come from one sample, sequenced in a study of T-cell memory formation after mild COVID-19. TCRdb itself ran the 5' RACE reads through MiXCR, one entry per CDR3 protein. The table lists approximately 560,000 distinct CDR3 sequences, roughly 17% of them singletons. Material for sequencing was PBMCs or a T cell subset sorted from them (not recorded which). The receptor source for this set is an adult woman who had mild COVID-19 (a few samples of this study predate the infection). Cell type and time point are not known.

This clonotype has a handful of counts. The chain is built from TRBV6-5 and TRBJ1-2; D is unresolved. The V and J ends lost 0 bases and 4 bases respectively, with 9 bases between them. CDR1 and CDR2 from the germline V gene are MNHEY and SVGAGI. The CDR3 runs to 14 residues. The CDR3 here is CASSYSGIGYGYTF. The CDR3, as DNA: TGTGCCAGCAGTTACTCGGGAATTGGCTATGGCTACACCTTC.

The rearrangement links TRBV10-3 to TRBJ1-4; 7 bases are shared with TRBD1. The CDR3 spans 16 residues. Germline assignment: CDR1 ENHRY and CDR2 SYGVKD. The J segment lost 5 bases and the V segment lost 0 bases, leaving 6 bases of the junction unmatched. CDR3 in DNA: TGTGCCATCAGTGAGTCAGGCGGACAGGCAAATGAAAAACTGTTTTTT. Translated: CAISESGGQANEKLFF.